Listed here are 7 T cell receptor beta chains from one sample, sequenced in a study of blood T cell repertoires in COVID-19. Clones were read by immunoSEQ multiplex PCR, and TCRdb kept only the in-frame ones, dropping some. Of under 300,000 clones listed, 70% to 90% are singletons. Sequenced sample: peripheral blood. The receptors were gathered from a woman between 65 and 79 years old with active or convalescent COVID-19.

This clone has a single count. The CDR3 loop is CASIDSPTGVGAFF. The DNA of the CDR3 is TGTGCCAGCATTGACTCCCCGACAGGGGTCGGAGCTTTCTTT. This chain joins TRBV6-2 or TRBV6-3 and TRBJ1-1, with 8 bases that match TRBD1. From germline, CDR1 is MNHEY and CDR2 SVGEGT. With 7 bases clipped from V and 10 bases from J, the junction kept 14 bases outside the gene matches. This CDR3 region has 14 residues.

The rearrangement uses TRBV5-1 and TRBJ1-1, with a weak D call TRBD1 (5 bases). From germline, CDR1 is SGHRS and CDR2 YFSETQ. Trimming took off 4 bases at V and 1 base at J, with 14 bases between the two ends. The CDR3 runs to 15 residues. CDR3 bases: TGCGCCAGCAGCCCCCTGACAGCTGGGAACACTGAAGCTTTCTTT. Translated, it gives CASSPLTAGNTEAFF.

The chain carries TRBV10-1 and TRBJ2-1; D might be TRBD2 (6 bases). The CDR3 contains 13 residues. The V end lost 0 bases, the J end lost 11 bases, and 11 bases lay between the germline ends. CDR1 WNHNN and CDR2 SYGVQD come from the germline V gene (reference sequence). The CDR3 region has the DNA TGCGCCAGCAGTGAGTCGGCGGGGCAAAAGCAGTTCTTC. The encoded protein is CASSESAGQKQFF.

The rearrangement uses TRBV11-2 and TRBJ1-5, with no clear D. Germline-derived CDR1 and CDR2 are SGHAT and FQNNGV. The CDR3 runs to 15 residues. The V and J ends lost 5 bases and 0 bases respectively, with 11 bases between them. For the CDR3, the DNA is TGTGCCAGCAGCCTTGGACTCCATAGCAATCAGCCCCAGCATTTT. It codes for CASSLGLHSNQPQHF.

The J gene is TRBJ2-1, the V gene TRBV5-1, with 8 bases lining up with TRBD1. CDR1 and CDR2 (germline): SGHRS, YFSETQ. This CDR3 has 14 residues. Germline trimming cut 1 base from V and 6 bases from J; bases unmatched to any gene: 3. The CDR3 sequence: CASSLPDRGNEQFF. In DNA form, the CDR3 reads TGCGCCAGCAGCTTGCCAGACAGGGGCAATGAGCAGTTCTTC.

The gene calls are TRBV7-9 and TRBJ1-2; weak D call: TRBD1 (6 bases). This CDR3 is 13 amino acids long. V lost 2 bases and J 6 bases, leaving 10 bases between the germline ends. Germline V gives CDR1 SEHNR, CDR2 FQNEAQ (reference sequence). DNA for the CDR3: TGTGCCAGCAGCTTAATAGCAGGGGATGGCTACACCTTC. This encodes CASSLIAGDGYTF. The variable domain in full, with the rest retrieved from reference TRBV7-9 and TRBJ1-2, is DTGVSQNPRHKITKRGQNVTFRCDPISEHNRLYWYRQTLGQGPEFLTYFQNEAQLEKSRLLSDRFSAERPKGSFSTLEIQRTEQGDSAMYLCASSLIAGDGYTFGSGTRLTVV.

This clone was counted only a few times. The rearrangement joins TRBV10-2 to TRBJ1-5; weak D call: TRBD1 (5 bases). Trimming shortened V by 5 bases and J by 2 bases, and 7 bases separated the two germline ends. The CDR3 has 13 amino acids. CDR1 and CDR2 (germline): WSHSY, SAAADI. CDR3 sequence (DNA): TGCGCCAGCAGTCCACAGGGCAATCAGCCCCAGCATTTT. Amino acid sequence: CASSPQGNQPQHF.